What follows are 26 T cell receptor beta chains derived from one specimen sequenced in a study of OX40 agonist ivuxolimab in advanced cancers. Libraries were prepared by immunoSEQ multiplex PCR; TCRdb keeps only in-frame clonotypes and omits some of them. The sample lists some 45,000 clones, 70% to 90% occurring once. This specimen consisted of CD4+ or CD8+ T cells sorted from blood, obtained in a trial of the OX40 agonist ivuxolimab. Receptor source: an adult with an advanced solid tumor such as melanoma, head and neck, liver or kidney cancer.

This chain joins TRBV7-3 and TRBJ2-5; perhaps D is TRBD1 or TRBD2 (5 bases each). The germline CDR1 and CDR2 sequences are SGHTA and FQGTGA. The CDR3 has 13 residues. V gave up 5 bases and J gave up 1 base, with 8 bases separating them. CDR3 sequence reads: CASSGGPQETQYF. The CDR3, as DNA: TGTGCCAGCAGCGGGGGACCCCAAGAGACCCAGTACTTC.

The CDR3 loop reads CASSLAGQGWYGYTF. The CDR3 DNA follows: TGTGCCAGCAGCTTAGCAGGACAGGGGTGGTATGGCTACACCTTC. The V and J genes are TRBV7-2 and TRBJ1-2; 9 positions match TRBD1. CDR1 is SGHTA and CDR2 is FQGNSA in the germline V gene. Trimming took 0 bases from V and 5 from J; bases not matched to a gene: 4. This CDR3 comprises 15 residues.

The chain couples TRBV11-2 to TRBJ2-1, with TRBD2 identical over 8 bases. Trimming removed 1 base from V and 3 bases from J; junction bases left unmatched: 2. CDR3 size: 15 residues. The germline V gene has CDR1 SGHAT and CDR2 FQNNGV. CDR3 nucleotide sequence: TGTGCCAGCAGCTTAGTCGCGGGGGGCTACAATGAGCAGTTCTTC. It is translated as CASSLVAGGYNEQFF.

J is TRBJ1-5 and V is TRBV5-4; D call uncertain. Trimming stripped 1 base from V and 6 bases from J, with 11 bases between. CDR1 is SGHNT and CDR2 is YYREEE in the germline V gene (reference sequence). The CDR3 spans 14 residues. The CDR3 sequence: CASSLWGSGQPQHF. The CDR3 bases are TGTGCCAGCAGCTTGTGGGGATCAGGTCAGCCCCAGCATTTT.

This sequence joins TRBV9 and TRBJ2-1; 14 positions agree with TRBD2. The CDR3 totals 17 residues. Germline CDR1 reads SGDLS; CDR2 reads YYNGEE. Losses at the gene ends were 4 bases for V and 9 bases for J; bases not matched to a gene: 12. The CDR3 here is CASSLTGTSGRLGEQFF. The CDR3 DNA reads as TGTGCCAGCAGCCTAACCGGGACTAGCGGGAGATTGGGTGAGCAGTTCTTC.

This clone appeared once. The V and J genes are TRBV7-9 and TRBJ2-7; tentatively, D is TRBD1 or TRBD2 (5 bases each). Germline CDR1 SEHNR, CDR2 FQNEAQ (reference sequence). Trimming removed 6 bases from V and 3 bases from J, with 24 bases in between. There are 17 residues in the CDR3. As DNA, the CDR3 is TGTGCCAGCAGGGGGATCAGGGACCCCGGAAAAATCTACGAGCAGTACTTC. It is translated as CASRGIRDPGKIYEQYF. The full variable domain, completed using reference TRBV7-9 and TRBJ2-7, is DTGVSQNPRHKITKRGQNVTFRCDPISEHNRLYWYRQTLGQGPEFLTYFQNEAQLEKSRLLSDRFSAERPKGSFSTLEIQRTEQGDSAMYLCASRGIRDPGKIYEQYFGPGTRLTVT.

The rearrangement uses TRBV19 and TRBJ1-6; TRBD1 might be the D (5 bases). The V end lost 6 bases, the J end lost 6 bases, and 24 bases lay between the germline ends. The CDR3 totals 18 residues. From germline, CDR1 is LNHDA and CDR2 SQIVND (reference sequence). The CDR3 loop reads CASSSRRTRTDTNSPLHF. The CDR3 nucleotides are TGTGCCAGTAGCTCAAGGAGGACACGAACCGATACTAATTCACCCCTCCACTTT.

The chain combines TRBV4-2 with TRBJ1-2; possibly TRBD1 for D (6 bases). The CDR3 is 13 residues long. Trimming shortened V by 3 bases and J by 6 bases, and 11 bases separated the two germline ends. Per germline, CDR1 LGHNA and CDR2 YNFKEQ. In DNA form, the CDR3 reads TGTGCCAGCAGCCAGGTGGGGGCGGATGGCTACACCTTC. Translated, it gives CASSQVGADGYTF.

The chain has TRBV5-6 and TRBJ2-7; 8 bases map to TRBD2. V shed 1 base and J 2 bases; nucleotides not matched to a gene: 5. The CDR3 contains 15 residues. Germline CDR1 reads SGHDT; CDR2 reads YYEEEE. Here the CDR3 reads CASSLYARGAYEQYF. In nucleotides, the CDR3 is TGTGCCAGCAGCTTGTATGCGCGGGGGGCCTACGAGCAGTACTTC.

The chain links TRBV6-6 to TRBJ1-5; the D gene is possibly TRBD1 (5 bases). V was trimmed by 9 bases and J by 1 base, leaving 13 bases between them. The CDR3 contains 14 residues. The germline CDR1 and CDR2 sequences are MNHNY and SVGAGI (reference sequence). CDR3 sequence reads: CASKSGGSNQPQHF. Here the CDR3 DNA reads TGTGCCAGTAAGTCCGGGGGAAGCAATCAGCCCCAGCATTTT.

The CDR3 DNA reads as TGTGCCAGCTCACCATTGGAAAAGAGCTCTGGAAACACCATATATTTT. It encodes CASSPLEKSSGNTIYF. The chain carries TRBV18 and TRBJ1-3; D remains unclear. V lost 2 bases and J lost 0, with 11 bases in between. This CDR3 is 16 amino acids long. Per germline, CDR1 KGHSH and CDR2 LQKENI.

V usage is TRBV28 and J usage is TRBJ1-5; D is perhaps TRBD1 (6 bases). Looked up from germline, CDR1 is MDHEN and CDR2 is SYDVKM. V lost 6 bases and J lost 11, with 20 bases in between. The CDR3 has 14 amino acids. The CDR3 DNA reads TGTGCCAGCAGCCTGGGGGGGCAACGTGGCTCCCAGCATTTT. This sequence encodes CASSLGGQRGSQHF. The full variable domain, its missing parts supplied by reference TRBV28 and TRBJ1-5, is DVKVTQSSRYLVKRTGEKVFLECVQDMDHENMFWYRQDPGLGLRLIYFSYDVKMKEKGDIPEGYSVSREKKERFSLILESASTNQTSMYLCASSLGGQRGSQHFGDGTRLSIL.

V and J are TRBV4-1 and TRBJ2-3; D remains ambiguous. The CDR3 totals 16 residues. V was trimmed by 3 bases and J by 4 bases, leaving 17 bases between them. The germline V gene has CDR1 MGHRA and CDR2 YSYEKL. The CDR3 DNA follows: TGCGCCAGCAGCCAGGCAGTGAGGACGTACGCAGATACGCAGTATTTT. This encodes CASSQAVRTYADTQYF.

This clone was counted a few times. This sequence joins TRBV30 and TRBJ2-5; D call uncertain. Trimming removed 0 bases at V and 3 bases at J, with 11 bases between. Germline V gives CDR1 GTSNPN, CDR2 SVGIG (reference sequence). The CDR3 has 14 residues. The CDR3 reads CAWSVTRNKETQYF. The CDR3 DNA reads TGTGCCTGGAGTGTAACCAGGAATAAAGAGACCCAGTACTTC.

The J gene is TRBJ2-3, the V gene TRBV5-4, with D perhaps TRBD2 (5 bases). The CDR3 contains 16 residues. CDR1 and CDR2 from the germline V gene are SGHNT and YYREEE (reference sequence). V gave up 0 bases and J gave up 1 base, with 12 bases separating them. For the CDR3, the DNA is TGTGCCAGCAGCTTGGACACTGACTATCGCACAGATACGCAGTATTTT. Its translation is CASSLDTDYRTDTQYF.

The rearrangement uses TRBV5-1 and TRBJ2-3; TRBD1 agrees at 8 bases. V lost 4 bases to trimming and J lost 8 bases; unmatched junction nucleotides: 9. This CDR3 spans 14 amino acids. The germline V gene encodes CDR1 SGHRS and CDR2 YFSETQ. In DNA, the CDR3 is TGCGCCAGCAGCCTCGACAGGGGAGAGGGTACGCAGTATTTT. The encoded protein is CASSLDRGEGTQYF.

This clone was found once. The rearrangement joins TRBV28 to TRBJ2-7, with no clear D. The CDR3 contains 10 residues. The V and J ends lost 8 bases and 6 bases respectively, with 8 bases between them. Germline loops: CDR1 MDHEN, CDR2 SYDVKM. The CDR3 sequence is CASGVGEQYF. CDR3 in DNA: TGTGCCAGCGGCGTTGGCGAGCAGTACTTC.

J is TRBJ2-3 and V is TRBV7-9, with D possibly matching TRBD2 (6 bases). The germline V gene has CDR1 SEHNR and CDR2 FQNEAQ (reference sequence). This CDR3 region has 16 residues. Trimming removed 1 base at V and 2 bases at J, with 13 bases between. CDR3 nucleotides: TGTGCCAGCAGCTTAGGAGTGAGGGAGGACACAGATACGCAGTATTTT. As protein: CASSLGVREDTDTQYF. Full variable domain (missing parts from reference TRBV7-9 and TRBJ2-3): DTGVSQNPRHKITKRGQNVTFRCDPISEHNRLYWYRQTLGQGPEFLTYFQNEAQLEKSRLLSDRFSAERPKGSFSTLEIQRTEQGDSAMYLCASSLGVREDTDTQYFGPGTRLTVL.

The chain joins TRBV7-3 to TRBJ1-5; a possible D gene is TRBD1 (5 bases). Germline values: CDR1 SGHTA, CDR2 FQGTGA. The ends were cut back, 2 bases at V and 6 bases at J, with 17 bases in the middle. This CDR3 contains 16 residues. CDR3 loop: CASSLDRLRGSQPQHF. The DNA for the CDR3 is TGTGCCAGCAGCTTAGATCGTCTTAGGGGAAGTCAGCCCCAGCATTTT.

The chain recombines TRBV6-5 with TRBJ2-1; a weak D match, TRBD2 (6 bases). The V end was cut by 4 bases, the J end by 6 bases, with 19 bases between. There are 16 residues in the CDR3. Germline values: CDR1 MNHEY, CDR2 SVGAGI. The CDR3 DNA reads TGTGCCAGCAGTTCCTCTTGGCGGGAAGGTCGCAATGAGCAGTTCTTC. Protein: CASSSSWREGRNEQFF.

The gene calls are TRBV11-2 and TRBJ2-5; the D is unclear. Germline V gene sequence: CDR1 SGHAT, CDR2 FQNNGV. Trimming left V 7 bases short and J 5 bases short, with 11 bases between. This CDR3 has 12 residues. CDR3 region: CASTQTLETQYF. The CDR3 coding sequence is TGTGCCAGCACCCAAACCCTCGAGACCCAGTACTTC. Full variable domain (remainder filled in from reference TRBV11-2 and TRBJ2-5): EAGVAQSPRYKIIEKRQSVAFWCNPISGHATLYWYQQILGQGPKLLIQFQNNGVVDDSQLPKDRFSAERLKGVDSTLKIQPAKLEDSAVYLCASTQTLETQYFGPGTRLLVL.

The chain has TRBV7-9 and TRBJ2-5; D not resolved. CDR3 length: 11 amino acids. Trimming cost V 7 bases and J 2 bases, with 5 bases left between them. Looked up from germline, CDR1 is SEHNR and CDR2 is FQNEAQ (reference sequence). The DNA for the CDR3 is TGTGCCAGCACCGAACAAGAGACCCAGTACTTC. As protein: CASTEQETQYF.

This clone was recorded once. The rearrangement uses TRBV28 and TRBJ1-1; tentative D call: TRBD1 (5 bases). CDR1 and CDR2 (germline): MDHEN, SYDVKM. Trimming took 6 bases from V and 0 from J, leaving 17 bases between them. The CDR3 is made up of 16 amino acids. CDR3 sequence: CASSSGASSMNTEAFF. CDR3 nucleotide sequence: TGTGCCAGCAGCTCTGGGGCGTCTTCTATGAACACTGAAGCTTTCTTT. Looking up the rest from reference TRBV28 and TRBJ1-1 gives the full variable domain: DVKVTQSSRYLVKRTGEKVFLECVQDMDHENMFWYRQDPGLGLRLIYFSYDVKMKEKGDIPEGYSVSREKKERFSLILESASTNQTSMYLCASSSGASSMNTEAFFGQGTRLTVV.

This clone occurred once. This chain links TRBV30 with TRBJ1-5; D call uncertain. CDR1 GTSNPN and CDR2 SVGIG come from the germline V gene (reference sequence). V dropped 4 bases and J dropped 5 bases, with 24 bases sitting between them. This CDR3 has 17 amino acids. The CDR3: CAWNVREYSMRYQPQHF. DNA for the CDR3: TGTGCCTGGAATGTAAGGGAGTACTCTATGCGCTATCAGCCCCAGCATTTT.

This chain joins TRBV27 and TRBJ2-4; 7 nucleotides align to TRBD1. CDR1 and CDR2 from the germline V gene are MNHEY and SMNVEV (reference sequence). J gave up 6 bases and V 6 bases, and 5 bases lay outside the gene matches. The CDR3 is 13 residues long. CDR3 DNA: TGTGCCAGCAGGGCGAACAGGGGAAACATTCAGTACTTC. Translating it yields CASRANRGNIQYF.

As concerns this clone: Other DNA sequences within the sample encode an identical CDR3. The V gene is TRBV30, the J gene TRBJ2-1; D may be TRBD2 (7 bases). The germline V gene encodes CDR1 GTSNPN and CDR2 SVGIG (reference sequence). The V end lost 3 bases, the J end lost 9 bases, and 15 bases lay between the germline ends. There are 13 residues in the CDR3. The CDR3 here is CAWRLGLGGEQFF. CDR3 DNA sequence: TGTGCCTGGAGACTCGGACTAGGGGGTGAGCAGTTCTTC.